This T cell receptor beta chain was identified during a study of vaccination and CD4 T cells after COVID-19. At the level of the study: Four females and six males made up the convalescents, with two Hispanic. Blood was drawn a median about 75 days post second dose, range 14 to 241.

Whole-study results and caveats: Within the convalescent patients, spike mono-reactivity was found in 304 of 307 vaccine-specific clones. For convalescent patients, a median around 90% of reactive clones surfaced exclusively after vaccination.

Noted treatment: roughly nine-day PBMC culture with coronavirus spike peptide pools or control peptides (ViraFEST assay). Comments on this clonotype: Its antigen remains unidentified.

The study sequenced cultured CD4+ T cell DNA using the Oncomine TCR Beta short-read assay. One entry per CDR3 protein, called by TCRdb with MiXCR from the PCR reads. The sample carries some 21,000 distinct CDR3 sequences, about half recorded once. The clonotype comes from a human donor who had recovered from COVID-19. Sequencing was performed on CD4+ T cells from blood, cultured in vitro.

CDR3 sequence: CASSLRLAGGPYEQYF. In DNA form, the CDR3 reads TGTGCCAGCAGCCTACGACTAGCGGGAGGGCCCTACGAGCAGTACTTC. The chain links TRBV3-1 to TRBJ2-7; 14 bases fit TRBD2. V was pared by 4 bases and J by 2 bases, with 4 bases of the junction left unmatched. The CDR3 is 16 residues long. CDR1 is LGHDT, CDR2 YNNKEL, per germline (reference sequence).